This T cell receptor beta chain was recovered during a study of blood T cell repertoires in COVID-19. For the study at large: T cells, B-cell-depleted T cells, or PBMCs supplied cDNA or gDNA.

This clone is a singleton in its sample. Using immunoSEQ multiplex PCR, the repertoire was profiled, and TCRdb retains in-frame clones only, with some absent. The table shows approximately 300,000 clones, with about 83% occurring only once. Between the trimmed V and J ends, which lost 0 bases and 8 bases, there was a span of 12 bases. CDR1 is SGHRS, CDR2 YFSETQ, per germline. This CDR3 is built from 14 residues. The rearrangement uses TRBV5-1 and TRBJ1-5; tentative D call: TRBD1 (6 bases). The receptor was derived from a woman in her forties or fifties with acute or convalescent COVID-19. Sequenced material: peripheral blood. CDR3 region: CASSLDQGKEPQHF. The CDR3, as DNA: TGCGCCAGCAGCTTGGATCAGGGGAAGGAGCCCCAGCATTTT. The whole variable domain, filled in from reference TRBV5-1 and TRBJ1-5, reads KAGVTQTPRYLIKTRGQQVTLSCSPISGHRSVSWYQQTPGQGLQFLFEYFSETQRNKGNFPGRFSGRQFSNSRSEMNVSTLELGDSALYLCASSLDQGKEPQHFGDGTRLSIL.